This T cell receptor (beta chain) stems from a study of blood T cell repertoires in COVID-19. Looking at the study overall: Acute-phase and convalescent COVID-19 samples originated in the United States, Italy and Spain. T cells, B-cell-depleted T cells, or PBMCs supplied cDNA or gDNA.

V was pared by 6 bases and J by 1 base, with 5 bases of the junction left unmatched. The germline gives CDR1 KGHSH, CDR2 LQKENI. The CDR3 is 15 residues long. Authors' data handling: Reference gene primer amplification yielded estimated nucleated cell counts. Sequenced by immunoSEQ multiplex PCR; TCRdb stores in-frame clones only, minus some. The D gene and trimming were derived from the DNA, and the V and J assignments and clone size from that table. The sample includes about 170,000 clones, approximately 90% of them seen just once. This chain joins TRBV18 and TRBJ2-7; 11 bases match TRBD1. The receptor was derived from an elderly woman in a cohort sampled during active or convalescent COVID-19. Sample: peripheral blood. CDR3 nucleotide sequence: TGTGCCAGCTCCCCTAGGGACAGGGGGTCCTACGAGCAGTACTTC. It yields the protein CASSPRDRGSYEQYF. Complete variable domain (other parts from reference TRBV18 and TRBJ2-7): NAGVMQNPRHLVRRRGQEARLRCSPMKGHSHVYWYRQLPEEGLKFMVYLQKENIIDESGMPKERFSAEFPKEGPSILRIQQVVRGDSAAYFCASSPRDRGSYEQYFGPGTRLTVT.